The clone carrying this T cell receptor beta chain was seen many times. Alongside a J-beta primer mix, a sample-barcoded 5' primer served in a second PCR lasting about 7 to 11 cycles. MiXCR was run by TCRdb on the 5' RACE reads, yielding one entry per CDR3 protein. The sample has approximately 940,000 distinct CDR3 sequences; roughly 50% are singletons. This CDR3 comprises 11 residues. The V end lost 6 bases, the J end lost 4 bases, and 7 bases lay between the germline ends. In germline, CDR1 is MDHEN, CDR2 SYDVKM. This sample stems from a study of blood T cells in healthy people across ages. There were at least 5 micrograms of total RNA extracted from every sample.

The chain couples TRBV28 to TRBJ2-7; D gene uncertain. The sequenced sample was blood. This clonotype was sampled from a man younger than 40 in good health. This chain's CDR3 is CASSAEYEQYF. The CDR3 DNA reads TGTGCCAGCAGCGCTGAGTACGAGCAGTACTTC.